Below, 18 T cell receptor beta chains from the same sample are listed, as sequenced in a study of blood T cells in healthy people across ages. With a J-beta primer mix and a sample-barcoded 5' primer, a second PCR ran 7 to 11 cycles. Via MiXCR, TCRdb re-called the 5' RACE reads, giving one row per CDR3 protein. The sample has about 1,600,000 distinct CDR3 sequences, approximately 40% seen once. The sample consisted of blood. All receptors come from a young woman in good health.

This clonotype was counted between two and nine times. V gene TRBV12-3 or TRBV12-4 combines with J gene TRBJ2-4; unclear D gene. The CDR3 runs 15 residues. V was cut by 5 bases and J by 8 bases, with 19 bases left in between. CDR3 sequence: CASSLPPLVQYIQYF. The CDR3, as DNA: TGTGCCAGCAGTCTTCCCCCCCTTGTACAGTACATTCAGTACTTC.

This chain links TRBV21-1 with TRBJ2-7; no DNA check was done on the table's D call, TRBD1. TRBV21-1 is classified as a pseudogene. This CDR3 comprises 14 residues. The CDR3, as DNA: TGTGCCAGCAGCAAGGGCCCCACAGGGTACGAGCAGTACTTC. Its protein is CASSKGPTGYEQYF.

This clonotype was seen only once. For the CDR3, the DNA is TGTGCCAGCAGGTTGCCTGGTGGTGAGCAGTTCTTC. Amino acid sequence: CASRLPGGEQFF. The rearrangement joins TRBV7-3 to TRBJ2-1; the D is unclear. V lost 6 bases and J lost 9, with 12 bases in between. The CDR3 covers 12 residues. Germline V gene data show CDR1 as SGHTA and CDR2 as FQGTGA. Variable domain in full (rest from reference TRBV7-3 and TRBJ2-1): GAGVSQTPSNKVTEKGKYVELRCDPISGHTALYWYRQSLGQGPEFLIYFQGTGAADDSGLPNDRFFAVRPEGSVSTLKIQRTERGDSAVYLCASRLPGGEQFFGPGTRLTVL.

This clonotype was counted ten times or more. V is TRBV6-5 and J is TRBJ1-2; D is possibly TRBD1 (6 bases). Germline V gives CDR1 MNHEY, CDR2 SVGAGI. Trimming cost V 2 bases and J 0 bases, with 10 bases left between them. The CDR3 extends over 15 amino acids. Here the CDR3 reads CASSYGTGSNYGYTF. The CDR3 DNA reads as TGTGCCAGCAGTTACGGCACAGGGTCTAACTATGGCTACACCTTC.

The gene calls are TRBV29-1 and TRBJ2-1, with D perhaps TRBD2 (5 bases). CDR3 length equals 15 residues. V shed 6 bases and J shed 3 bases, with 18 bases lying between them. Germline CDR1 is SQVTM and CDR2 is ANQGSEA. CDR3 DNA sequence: TGCAGCGTATCCAACGGGGTTGGGGACTACAATGAGCAGTTCTTC. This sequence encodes CSVSNGVGDYNEQFF.

The CDR3 DNA follows: TGTGCCAGCAGCCCGGAGGGGTGCGAGCAGTACTTC. As protein: CASSPEGCEQYF. The chain is built from TRBV11-2 and TRBJ2-7; weak D call: TRBD2 (6 bases). This CDR3 spans 12 amino acids. Per germline, CDR1 SGHAT and CDR2 FQNNGV. Trimming took off 5 bases at V and 6 bases at J, with 11 bases between the two ends.

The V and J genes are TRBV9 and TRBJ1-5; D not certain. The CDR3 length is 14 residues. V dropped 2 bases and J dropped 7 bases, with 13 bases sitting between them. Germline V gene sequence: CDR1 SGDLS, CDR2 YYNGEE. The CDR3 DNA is TGTGCCAGCAGCGTCGGACCCGTCGGGCAGCCCCAGCATTTT. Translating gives CASSVGPVGQPQHF.

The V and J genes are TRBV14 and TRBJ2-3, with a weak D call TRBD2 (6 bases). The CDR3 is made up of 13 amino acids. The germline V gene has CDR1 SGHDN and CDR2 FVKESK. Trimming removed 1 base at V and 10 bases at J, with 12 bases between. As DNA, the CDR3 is TGTGCCAGCAGCCAAGGTATTAGGAGGGCGCAGTATTTT. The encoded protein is CASSQGIRRAQYF. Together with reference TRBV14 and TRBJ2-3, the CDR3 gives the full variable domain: EAGVTQFPSHSVIEKGQTVTLRCDPISGHDNLYWYRRVMGKEIKFLLHFVKESKQDESGMPNNRFLAERTGGTYSTLKVQPAELEDSGVYFCASSQGIRRAQYFGPGTRLTVL.

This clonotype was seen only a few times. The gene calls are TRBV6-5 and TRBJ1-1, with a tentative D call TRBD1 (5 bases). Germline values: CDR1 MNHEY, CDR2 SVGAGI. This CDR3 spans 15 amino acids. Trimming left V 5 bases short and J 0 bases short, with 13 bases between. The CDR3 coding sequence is TGTGCCAGCAGTCCCGGGGGGGGACTGAACACTGAAGCTTTCTTT. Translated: CASSPGGGLNTEAFF.

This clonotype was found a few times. The CDR3 DNA reads as TGTGCCAGCAGCGGAGAACAGGTACAGCCCCAGCATTTT. It translates to CASSGEQVQPQHF. The genes are TRBV28 and TRBJ1-5; D might be TRBD1 (5 bases). V gave up 6 bases and J gave up 7 bases, with 13 bases separating them. From germline, CDR1 is MDHEN and CDR2 SYDVKM. The CDR3 is 13 residues long.

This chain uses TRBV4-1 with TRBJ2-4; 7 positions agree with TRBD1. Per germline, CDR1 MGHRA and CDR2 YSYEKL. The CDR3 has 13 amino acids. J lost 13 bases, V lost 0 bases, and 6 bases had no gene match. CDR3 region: CASSQDREGAQYF. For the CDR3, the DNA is TGCGCCAGCAGCCAAGATAGAGAGGGGGCCCAGTACTTC.

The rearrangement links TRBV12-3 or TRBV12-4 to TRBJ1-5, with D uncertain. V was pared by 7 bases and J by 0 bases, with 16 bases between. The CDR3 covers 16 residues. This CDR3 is CASTLGQPLSNQPQHF. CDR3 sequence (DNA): TGTGCCAGCACTCTCGGGCAGCCCCTTAGCAATCAGCCCCAGCATTTT.

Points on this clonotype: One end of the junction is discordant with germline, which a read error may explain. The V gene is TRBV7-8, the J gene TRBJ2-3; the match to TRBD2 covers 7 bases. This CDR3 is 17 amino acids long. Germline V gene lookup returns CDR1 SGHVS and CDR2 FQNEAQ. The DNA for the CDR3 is TGTGCCTGCAGCTTGGGCCTAGCGGTCCTAGGACCAGATACGCAGTATTTT. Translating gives CACSLGLAVLGPDTQYF.

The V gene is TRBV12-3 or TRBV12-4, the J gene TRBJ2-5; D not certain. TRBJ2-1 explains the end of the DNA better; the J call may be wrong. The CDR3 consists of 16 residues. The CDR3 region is CASSFSLRTYQETQFF. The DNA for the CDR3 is TGTGCCAGCAGTTTTTCACTGCGGACGTACCAAGAGACCCAGTTCTTC.

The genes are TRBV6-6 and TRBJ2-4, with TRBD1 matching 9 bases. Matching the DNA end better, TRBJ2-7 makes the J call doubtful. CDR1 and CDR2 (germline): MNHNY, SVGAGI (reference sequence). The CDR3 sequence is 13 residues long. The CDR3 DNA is TGTGCCAGCAGTGACGGACAGGGGAACGAGCAGTACTTC. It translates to CASSDGQGNEQYF.

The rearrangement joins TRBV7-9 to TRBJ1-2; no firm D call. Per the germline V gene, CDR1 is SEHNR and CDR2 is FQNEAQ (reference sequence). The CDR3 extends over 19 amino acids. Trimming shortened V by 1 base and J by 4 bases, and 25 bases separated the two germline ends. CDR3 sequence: CASSLVPSPTTHRRYGYTF. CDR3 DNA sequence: TGTGCCAGCAGCTTAGTTCCCAGCCCCACTACTCACCGGCGCTATGGCTACACCTTC. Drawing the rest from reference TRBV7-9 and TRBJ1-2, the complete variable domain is DTGVSQNPRHKITKRGQNVTFRCDPISEHNRLYWYRQTLGQGPEFLTYFQNEAQLEKSRLLSDRFSAERPKGSFSTLEIQRTEQGDSAMYLCASSLVPSPTTHRRYGYTFGSGTRLTVV.

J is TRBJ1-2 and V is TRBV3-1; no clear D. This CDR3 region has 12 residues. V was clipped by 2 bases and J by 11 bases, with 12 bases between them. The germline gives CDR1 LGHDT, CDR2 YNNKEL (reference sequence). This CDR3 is CASSQRSIGYTF. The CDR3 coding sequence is TGTGCCAGCAGCCAAAGGTCCATCGGGTACACCTTC.

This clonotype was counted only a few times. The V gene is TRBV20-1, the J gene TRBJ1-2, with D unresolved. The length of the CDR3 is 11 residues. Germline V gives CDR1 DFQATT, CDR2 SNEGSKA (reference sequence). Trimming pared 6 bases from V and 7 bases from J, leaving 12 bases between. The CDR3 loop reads CSAEVVLGYTF. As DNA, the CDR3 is TGCAGTGCCGAGGTCGTTCTTGGCTACACCTTC.